Listed here is a single TCR beta chain. The antigen is unknown. A single base separates this from a much larger clone, so it may be a read error. This entry is derived from a study of tumor-infiltrating lymphocytes in primary liver carcinoma. At the level of the study: Subjects presented with primary liver carcinoma managed by surgical resection. Enrolled patients were male and female, aged 30 to 69 years. Per sample, productive TCRbeta reads numbered roughly 3.5 to 7.13 million, similar across tissue types. Study results and limitations: Against blood, tumors held a significantly higher top-250-clone fraction (p = 0.039).

Trimming removed 0 bases at V and 3 bases at J, with 12 bases between. CDR1 is MNHEY and CDR2 is SVGAGI in the germline V gene. The CDR3 contains 15 residues. Unsorted whole blood supplied the blood RNA, and germline DNA was isolated too. Production of TCR beta cDNA used roughly 480 ng total RNA together with a constant-region primer. Slightly modified ARM-PCR, run as three nested multiplex PCR rounds, produced the TCR beta libraries. Investigators reported that the first two PCR rounds, at 10 cycles each, used TRBV1-TRBV30 forward primers with a C-beta reverse primer. Via MiXCR, TCRdb re-called the multiplex PCR reads, giving one row per CDR3 protein. The sample includes roughly 330,000 distinct CDR3 sequences, about 65% of them seen just once.

The chain has TRBV6-5 and TRBJ2-7; a possible D gene is TRBD1 (6 bases). The receptor was derived from a man aged 35 to 55 with primary liver carcinoma and hepatitis B virus infection. The source material was peripheral blood. The CDR3 sequence: CASSYSWDNFYEQYF. The DNA of the CDR3 is TGTGCCAGCAGTTACTCTTGGGACAACTTCTACGAGCAGTACTTC.